This TCR beta chain was recorded in a study of blood T cell repertoires in COVID-19. The overall study: The samples span acute and convalescent COVID-19 from the United States, Italy and Spain.

Everyone who took part was about 18 to 90 years old, and they came from 24 US areas. Participant-reported clinical history was the basis for cohort assignment. Per the original methods: Reference gene primer amplification in the assay estimated nucleated cell counts. The protocol was immunoSEQ multiplex PCR, while the TCRdb copy is restricted to in-frame clones and leaves out a portion. V, J and clone size are taken as reported in that table, and D and trimming were inferred from the DNA itself. The table shows about 320,000 clones, with roughly 85% occurring only once. From germline, CDR1 is MDHEN and CDR2 SYDVKM. The CDR3 is 15 residues long. The V end lost 1 base, the J end lost 0 bases, and 7 bases lay between the germline ends.

This receptor was identified in a woman under 40 who had been exposed to COVID-19. Source material: PBMCs or T cells enriched from blood (not recorded which). The chain carries TRBV28 and TRBJ1-3; D is unresolved. The CDR3 region has the DNA TGTGCCAGCAGTTTATTCTCGAGCTCTGGAAACACCATATATTTT. Its protein product is CASSLFSSSGNTIYF.